The rows below give T cell receptor beta chains drawn from one sample of a study of blood T cell repertoires in COVID-19. The data were produced by immunoSEQ multiplex PCR, yet TCRdb's version contains in-frame clones alone and is incomplete. The table has around 190,000 clones, more than 60% seen once. The sample comprised peripheral blood. These receptors came from a woman between 50 and 59 years old with acute or convalescent COVID-19. Both conserved end residues are part of each CDR3. A D gene is named only where the DNA matches it firmly. Clone size is shown for a subset of rows, as once, few, many or a class of expanded clone.

v_call: TRBV4-1
d_call: .
clone_size: .
j_call: TRBJ1-5
cdr3_length: 19
cdr3_aa: CASSRGFRDGTDSNQPQHF
cdr3_nt: TGCGCCAGCAGCAGGGGCTTTCGGGACGGGACTGATAGCAATCAGCCCCAGCATTTT

v_call: TRBV27
d_call: TRBD2
clone_size: .
j_call: TRBJ2-7
cdr3_length: 15
cdr3_aa: CASSTLAASSYEQYF
cdr3_nt: TGTGCCAGCAGCACGCTAGCGGCGAGCTCCTACGAGCAGTACTTC

v_call: TRBV10-1
d_call: TRBD1
clone_size: once
j_call: TRBJ2-3
cdr3_length: 16
cdr3_aa: CASSERGQGITDTQYF
cdr3_nt: TGCGCCAGCAGTGAGCGTGGACAGGGGATAACAGATACGCAGTATTTT

v_call: TRBV25-1
d_call: .
clone_size: .
j_call: TRBJ1-2
cdr3_length: 14
cdr3_aa: CASSPIGSQNGYTF
cdr3_nt: TGTGCCAGCAGTCCCATAGGGAGTCAGAATGGCTACACCTTC

v_call: TRBV12-3/TRBV12-4
d_call: .
clone_size: .
j_call: TRBJ1-2
cdr3_length: 13
cdr3_aa: CASSPQGSYGYTF
cdr3_nt: TGTGCCAGCAGCCCCCAGGGAAGCTATGGCTACACCTTC

v_call: TRBV28
d_call: TRBD2
clone_size: few
j_call: TRBJ2-3
cdr3_length: 17
cdr3_aa: CASSFSLAGAYTDTQYF
cdr3_nt: TGTGCCAGCAGTTTCTCCCTAGCGGGGGCCTACACAGATACGCAGTATTTT

v_call: TRBV4-3
d_call: .
clone_size: .
j_call: TRBJ1-6
cdr3_length: 17
cdr3_aa: CASSPTGGAHYNSPLHF
cdr3_nt: TGCGCCAGCAGCCCAACGGGGGGGGCTCACTATAATTCACCCCTCCACTTT

v_call: TRBV6-5
d_call: .
clone_size: .
j_call: TRBJ2-5
cdr3_length: 14
cdr3_aa: CASSSGVLGETQYF
cdr3_nt: TGTGCCAGCAGTTCCGGGGTCCTAGGAGAGACCCAGTACTTC

v_call: TRBV5-1
d_call: TRBD1
clone_size: .
j_call: TRBJ1-2
cdr3_length: 17
cdr3_aa: CASSSKWGQGEDYGYTF
cdr3_nt: TGCGCCAGCAGCTCCAAATGGGGACAGGGCGAGGACTATGGCTACACCTTC

v_call: TRBV7-8
d_call: .
clone_size: .
j_call: TRBJ1-5
cdr3_length: 14
cdr3_aa: CASSLGGDPLTQHF
cdr3_nt: TGTGCCAGCAGCTTAGGGGGGGACCCATTGACCCAGCATTTT

v_call: TRBV5-6
d_call: .
clone_size: few
j_call: TRBJ2-7
cdr3_length: 14
cdr3_aa: CASSFRRSTYEQYF
cdr3_nt: TGTGCCAGCAGCTTTAGGCGGAGTACCTACGAGCAGTACTTC

v_call: TRBV6-6
d_call: TRBD1
clone_size: .
j_call: TRBJ1-3
cdr3_length: 16
cdr3_aa: CASSRIRGRGGNTIYF
cdr3_nt: TGTGCCAGCAGTCGAATCAGGGGGCGCGGTGGAAACACCATATATTTT

v_call: TRBV6-2/TRBV6-3
d_call: .
clone_size: few
j_call: TRBJ1-1
cdr3_length: 13
cdr3_aa: CASSYRGSTEAFF
cdr3_nt: TGTGCCAGCAGTTACCGCGGTAGCACTGAAGCTTTCTTT

v_call: TRBV12-3/TRBV12-4
d_call: .
clone_size: .
j_call: TRBJ1-1
cdr3_length: 12
cdr3_aa: CASSYRQVEAFF
cdr3_nt: TGTGCCAGCAGTTACCGACAAGTTGAAGCTTTCTTT

v_call: TRBV30
d_call: TRBD2
clone_size: .
j_call: TRBJ2-3
cdr3_length: 15
cdr3_aa: CAQSFGAGITDTQYF
cdr3_nt: TGTGCCCAATCCTTTGGAGCGGGGATCACAGATACGCAGTATTTT

v_call: TRBV11-2
d_call: .
clone_size: few
j_call: TRBJ2-7
cdr3_length: 14
cdr3_aa: CASSLVAGAYEQYF
cdr3_nt: TGTGCCAGCAGCTTAGTGGCAGGGGCCTACGAGCAGTACTTC

v_call: TRBV6-2/TRBV6-3
d_call: TRBD2
clone_size: .
j_call: TRBJ2-1
cdr3_length: 11
cdr3_aa: CASSWTREQFF
cdr3_nt: TGTGCCAGCAGTTGGACTAGGGAGCAGTTCTTC

v_call: TRBV12-3/TRBV12-4
d_call: .
clone_size: .
j_call: TRBJ1-2
cdr3_length: 12
cdr3_aa: CASSFRNYGYTF
cdr3_nt: TGTGCCAGCAGTTTCCGGAACTATGGCTACACCTTC

v_call: TRBV7-2
d_call: TRBD1
clone_size: .
j_call: TRBJ2-4
cdr3_length: 15
cdr3_aa: CASSPDRESKNIQYF
cdr3_nt: TGTGCCAGCAGCCCTGACAGGGAATCCAAAAACATTCAGTACTTC

v_call: TRBV4-1
d_call: TRBD1
clone_size: .
j_call: TRBJ1-4
cdr3_length: 16
cdr3_aa: CASSQVQGALNEKLFF
cdr3_nt: TGCGCCAGCAGCCAAGTCCAGGGGGCACTAAATGAAAAACTGTTTTTT

v_call: TRBV7-5
d_call: .
clone_size: few
j_call: TRBJ1-5
cdr3_length: 17
cdr3_aa: CARSASQEVDSNQPQHF
cdr3_nt: TGTGCCAGAAGCGCTTCGCAGGAGGTGGATAGCAATCAGCCCCAGCATTTT

v_call: TRBV28
d_call: .
clone_size: .
j_call: TRBJ2-7
cdr3_length: 14
cdr3_aa: CASSPRRAPREQYF
cdr3_nt: TGTGCCAGCAGCCCCCGGCGGGCCCCTAGGGAGCAGTACTTC